This is a list of T cell receptor beta chains from one sample in a study of T cell changes during pregnancy in multiple sclerosis. Some clones are missing from TCRdb's copy, which holds only in-frame ones; the method was immunoSEQ multiplex PCR. Of approximately 90,000 clones listed, roughly 89% are singletons. Source: peripheral blood, taken after pregnancy. Every receptor here comes from a female donor in good health, enrolled as a control in a pregnancy study. Both conserved end residues are part of each CDR3. The D gene is left open where the match is weak. Some rows mark clone size as missing; the rest say once, few, many or name a class of expanded clone.

cdr3_aa cdr3_nt j_call d_call clone_size v_call
CASSIQETQYF TGTGCCAGCAGTATACAAGAGACCCAGTACTTC TRBJ2-5 NA NA TRBV2
CASSLAGTGVVYNEQFF TGTGCCAGCAGCCTGGCCGGGACAGGGGTAGTTTACAATGAGCAGTTCTTC TRBJ2-1 TRBD1 once TRBV5-5
CASSDAGWDYYGYTF TGTGCCAGCAGTGACGCAGGGTGGGACTACTATGGCTACACCTTC TRBJ1-2 NA NA TRBV2
CASSYTYTDTQYF TGTGCCAGCAGTTACACCTACACAGATACGCAGTATTTT TRBJ2-3 NA NA TRBV6-5
CASHTSGASGNTIYF TGTGCCAGTCATACTTCAGGGGCCTCTGGAAACACCATATATTTT TRBJ1-3 NA NA TRBV19
CASSPQLGPNGYTF TGTGCCAGTAGTCCTCAGTTGGGGCCAAATGGCTACACCTTC TRBJ1-2 NA few TRBV19
CASSRSGTSGIHTDTQYF TGTGCCAGCAGCCGCTCCGGGACTAGCGGGATACACACAGATACGCAGTATTTT TRBJ2-3 TRBD2 NA TRBV7-9
CAISESRGPYGYTF TGTGCCATCAGTGAGTCGCGGGGCCCCTATGGCTACACCTTC TRBJ1-2 NA NA TRBV10-3
CASSPLGTSATDTQYF TGTGCCAGCTCACCCCTCGGGACTAGCGCCACAGATACGCAGTATTTT TRBJ2-3 TRBD2 NA TRBV18
CASSLVEVNTEAFF TGTGCCAGCAGCTTAGTTGAGGTGAACACTGAAGCTTTCTTT TRBJ1-1 NA NA TRBV11-2
CASSPVDRDVYGYTF TGTGCCAGCAGCCCCGTGGACAGGGACGTATATGGCTACACCTTC TRBJ1-2 TRBD1 few TRBV9